Listed below are T cell receptor beta chains from one sample, sequenced in a study of regulatory T cells in long-lasting Graves disease. A single record per CDR3 protein comes from TCRdb applying MiXCR to the multiplex PCR reads. The sample lists 440,000 or so distinct CDR3 sequences; roughly 15% were seen once. These sequences were also reported in another study, on T cells in Graves' hyperthyroidism and ophthalmopathy.

The sequenced sample was peripheral blood mononuclear cells (PBMCs), obtained at new diagnosis, from a patient treated with antithyroid drugs. The receptors come from a woman in her twenties or thirties with Graves disease. Both conserved end residues are part of each CDR3. A D gene is named only where the DNA matches it firmly. Size values are once, few and many counts, or a class for expanded clones, and some rows have none.

-	TRBJ2-1	many	TRBV28	CASSLLLARGYYNEQFF	TGTGCCAGCAGTTTATTACTCGCGAGGGGGTACTACAATGAGCAGTTCTTC
-	TRBJ1-1	many	TRBV12-3/TRBV12-4	CASSWGRRVAEAFF	TGTGCCAGCAGTTGGGGGCGACGGGTAGCTGAAGCTTTCTTT
-	TRBJ2-7	few	TRBV9	CASSPSTAYEQYF	TGTGCCAGCAGCCCGTCGACGGCCTACGAGCAGTACTTC
-	TRBJ1-5	many	TRBV2	CASSGDPNQPQHF	TGTGCCAGCAGCGGTGACCCCAATCAGCCCCAGCATTTT
-	TRBJ2-3	-	TRBV7-3	CASSPMGGGPTDTQYF	TGTGCCAGCAGCCCAATGGGGGGAGGTCCCACAGATACGCAGTATTTT
-	TRBJ2-7	-	TRBV7-8	CASSLKAPLYEQYF	TGTGCCAGCAGCTTGAAGGCCCCATTGTACGAGCAGTACTTC
-	TRBJ2-3	many	TRBV28	CASSLSDLVDTQYF	TGTGCCAGCAGTTTATCGGATTTGGTAGATACGCAGTATTTT
-	TRBJ1-1	few	TRBV27	CASSPLRGQMNTEAFF	TGTGCCAGCAGTCCTCTCAGAGGACAAATGAACACTGAAGCTTTCTTT
-	TRBJ2-7	-	TRBV7-2	CASTPELGRAPEQYF	TGTGCCAGCACCCCTGAGCTTGGCAGGGCGCCCGAGCAGTACTTC
TRBD2	TRBJ2-1	many	TRBV2	CASSPTTSGRFEQFF	TGTGCCAGCAGTCCAACAACTAGCGGGAGGTTTGAGCAGTTCTTC
-	TRBJ2-5	few	TRBV25-1	CASSEATSRGGETQYF	TGTGCCAGCAGTGAAGCCACCTCCCGAGGAGGGGAGACCCAGTACTTC
TRBD2	TRBJ2-1	-	TRBV25-1	CASSGTSGRAQYNEQFF	TGTGCCAGCAGTGGGACTAGCGGGAGGGCGCAGTACAATGAGCAGTTCTTC
-	TRBJ2-7	many	TRBV27	CASSLNGPSYEQYF	TGTGCCAGCAGTTTAAACGGACCCTCCTACGAGCAGTACTTC
TRBD2	TRBJ2-1	few	TRBV3-1	CASSPSGRMNEQFF	TGTGCCAGCAGCCCTAGCGGGAGGATGAATGAGCAGTTCTTC
-	TRBJ1-5	many	TRBV18	CASSPDSNQPQHF	TGTGCCAGCAGCCCCGATAGCAATCAGCCCCAGCATTTT
TRBD2	TRBJ2-3	few	TRBV29-1	CSVDGVSGSEADTQYF	TGCAGCGTTGACGGAGTTAGCGGGAGTGAAGCAGATACGCAGTATTTT
TRBD2	TRBJ2-3	-	TRBV6-9	CASSCGGSPTDTQYF	TGTGCCAGCAGTTGCGGCGGGAGCCCCACAGATACGCAGTATTTT
-	TRBJ1-2	-	TRBV7-9	CASSLDSDGYTF	TGTGCCAGCAGCTTAGATAGCGATGGCTACACCTTC
-	TRBJ1-2	-	TRBV5-1	CASSHEKGADYGYTF	TGCGCCAGCAGTCACGAGAAGGGAGCGGACTATGGCTACACCTTC
-	TRBJ2-1	few	TRBV4-1	CASSQVMGLGAYNEQFF	TGCGCCAGCAGCCAAGTGATGGGCCTAGGTGCATACAATGAGCAGTTCTTC
TRBD2	TRBJ2-7	-	TRBV29-1	CSVAPGLAEPLDF	TGCAGCGTTGCACCGGGACTAGCGGAGCCCTTGGACTTC
TRBD1	TRBJ1-2	many	TRBV24-1	CATSDTSTGTGSYGYTF	TGTGCCACCAGTGATACGTCTACCGGGACAGGGTCCTATGGCTACACCTTC
TRBD1	TRBJ2-2	-	TRBV19	CASTPGTANTGELFF	TGTGCCAGTACCCCCGGGACAGCGAACACCGGGGAGCTGTTTTTT
-	TRBJ1-5	many	TRBV20-1	CSARGGINQPQHF	TGCAGTGCCCGGGGGGGAATCAATCAGCCCCAGCATTTT
-	TRBJ2-2	many	TRBV18	CAGRKGKANTGELFF	TGTGCCGGCCGCAAGGGGAAAGCGAACACCGGGGAGCTGTTTTTT
-	TRBJ2-1	many	TRBV20-1	CSARDQRDPTYEQFF	TGCAGTGCTAGAGATCAGAGGGATCCCACGTATGAGCAGTTCTTC
-	TRBJ1-1	many	TRBV28	CASSLFDSRYEAFF	TGTGCCAGCAGTTTATTCGACAGTCGTTATGAAGCTTTCTTT